The sequence of this T cell receptor beta chain was determined in a study of cytomegalovirus exposure and HLA in healthy donors (dated by TCRdb to 2016 to 2017). For the wider study: An earlier analysis of some 550 of the donors reported about 250 Gb of sequence data and some 120 million unique TCR beta sequences from around 200 million T cells. Along with the roughly 670-subject first cohort, a separate validation cohort of over a hundred different subjects was used. The study profiled the T cell repertoires of 500 to 800 subjects by immunosequencing and related them to cytomegalovirus serostatus. High-throughput TCR immunosequencing, statistical association of individual TCRs with disease status, and machine learning were combined to predict cytomegalovirus infection status. The study aimed to test whether cataloging public T cell receptors could reveal signatures of past pathogen exposure. In a later analysis, previously published TCR beta repertoires from 600 to 850 donors were re-analyzed and high-resolution HLA genotyping was added so that TCR occurrence patterns could be studied. Both class I and class II loci were covered by HLA typing, at four-digit resolution. All discovery cohort repertoires had been generated using a single sequencing platform. An earlier analysis of around 540 of the donors applied high-throughput TCR beta sequencing to assess whether each TCR beta V gene segment acted as functional or pseudogenic. Several DR-DQ haplotypes were treated as single units for association and clustering because of strong linkage in the cohort. In the later analysis, no new phenotypic data were used to find candidate immune exposures; instead, reliance was placed on TCR beta sequences and their occurrence across donors. The genetic ancestry cluster associated with self-reported Caucasian donors included around 76% of the 398 genotyped donors. Approximately 300 gigabases of sequencing data and around 88 million unique TCR sequences made up an early release that covered nearly 650 HLA-typed donors. In a later genetic analysis, genome-wide SNP genotypes for about 65% of the 666 donors were used, and that subset was treated as a discovery cohort. Across approximately 400 genotyped donors of the cohort, an average of roughly 230,000 unique TCR beta nucleotide sequences per donor were sequenced, and approximately 17% of those sequences were non-productive. Donor age, sex, ethnicity and CMV serostatus were compiled together with the repertoire data. Typing coverage varied by locus: about 620-640 donors for A, B, C, DRB1 and DQB1; roughly 510 for DQA1; over 600 for DPA1; 450 to 480 for DPB1.

Library prep was done by the immunoSEQ multiplex PCR assay. A mixture of 60 forward primers for TCR Vbeta segments and 13 reverse primers for TCR Jbeta segments was used in the multiplex PCR. The CDR3 region of rearranged TCR beta genes was amplified from genomic DNA with a multiplex PCR assay. On the Illumina HiSeq System, the amplified TCR beta libraries were sequenced as 87-base-pair reads. In the source study's methods: In a later analysis, 80 million or so unique TCR beta chains were counted across the approximately 620 repertoires, and roughly 11 million of these chains were shared by at least two donors. Raw reads were error-corrected and collapsed into unique sequences with a nearest-neighbor algorithm that merged closely related sequences to remove PCR and sequencing errors. V, D and J gene segments were assigned by aligning CDR3 sequences to IMGT reference sequences. For a sequence to be retained, a match of at least six nucleotides was required to both a V gene segment and a J gene segment. Rearrangements were called productive when the CDR3 lacked stop codons and stayed in frame with V and J; all others were non-productive. CDR3 was defined by IMGT convention, running from the second conserved V-encoded cysteine to the conserved J-encoded phenylalanine. The earlier analysis of 587 of the donors excluded any sequence lacking an unambiguous match to a single V gene segment. In an earlier analysis of some 590 of the donors, V segments were called functional above 56.7% productive rearrangements and were called segregating when the between-donor standard deviation exceeded 5%. To diagnose cytomegalovirus status from the catalog of TCR beta chain sequences, a statistical classification framework was built. V and J gene assignment, in a later analysis, came from comparing TCR nucleotide sequences with IMGT/GENE-DB human TR gene sequences. The TCRdist pipeline was used in a later analysis to assign CDR3 sequences and most-parsimonious VDJ recombination scenarios. A later analysis defined each TCR beta chain by its CDR3 amino acid sequence plus V-gene family, and excluded reads lacking a unique V-gene family. A later analysis removed several hundred highly shared, low-generation-probability nucleotide sequences to deal with suspected cross-contamination and a sequencing artifact. A later analysis calculated a clonal expansion index for each public chain from normalized within-repertoire ranks of inferred template counts. Generation probabilities in a later analysis came from a VDJ recombination model fitted to out-of-frame rearrangements, and those results were checked against IGoR. In a later analysis, hypergeometric tests were used to score TCR-TCR, TCR-HLA and TCR-CMV co-occurrence, with a repertoire-size bias correction applied to TCR pairs. In a later analysis, false discovery rates were estimated by permuting HLA or CMV assignments 20 times. In a later analysis, co-occurring TCRs were grouped with DBSCAN, and TCRdist sequence similarity was added when clustering was performed within HLA-allele-positive subsets. Co-occurrence clustering excluded repertoires with fewer than 30,000 or more than 120,000 public chains, plus five with anomalous nucleotide sharing. TCRdb provides this immuneACCESS table in a form limited to in-frame rearrangements. Some clones are lacking; in checked studies, under half of them reflect an unresolved V gene, and why the rest are absent is not known. D and trimming come from the DNA, and the V and J calls and clone size come from that table. This sample has about 69,000 clones in its table, and 74% of those were observed once. The ten largest account for 11% of the sample.

In total, roughly 670 healthy bone marrow donors made up the cohort. All cohort members were sampled while nominally healthy, although unrecorded immune exposures were likely present. The donor tested CMV seropositive, placing the donor among the approximately 310 seropositive members of the cohort. A peripheral blood sample was collected from each donor, and TCR beta sequencing was performed on peripheral blood mononuclear cells. Genomic DNA extraction from the blood cell samples was performed with the Qiagen DNeasy Blood Extraction Kit. As concerns this clone: What antigen it recognizes has not been identified. The sample holds no much larger clone one base away, and base qualities are not on file.

The CDR3 sequence holds 14 residues, the cysteine and phenylalanine included. The only DNA kept is the CDR3, 42 bases in frame from the first base. CDR1 and CDR2 (SGHRS, YFSETQ) derive from the germline V gene. V drops 3 bases and J drops 8 bases, leaving 15 bases in between. Beyond this particular receptor, the publication reports: Cytomegalovirus status was reported to be diagnosed by the classifier with high specificity and sensitivity in both the original and validation cohorts. A later analysis found that HLA-associated TCR beta chains were more clonally expanded and had lower generation probabilities than equally common non-associated chains. Because some donors lacked HLA typing at each locus, the association tests relied only on the typed subset. Only TCR beta chains were sequenced in this cohort, and the absence of alpha or paired-chain data limited detectable features. Several of the top co-occurrence clusters appeared to be linked to parvovirus B19, influenza, CMV and Epstein-Barr virus, according to a later analysis. In a later analysis, the rate of TCR association differed among HLA loci, with DRB1 alleles having the most associated TCRs and HLA-C alleles having the fewest. The earlier analysis of a few hundred of the donors excluded fewer than 20 rarely observed V segments, including chromosome 9 orphons, because counts were too low. Most CMV-associated TCR beta chains appeared to be HLA-restricted in a later analysis, and the HLA associations seemed to be driven largely by CMV exposure. Linkage disequilibrium might explain the correlated functional status among segregating V segments, but an unknown experimental factor could not be excluded. A later genetic analysis reported fewer N-insertions in productive TCRs among donors in an Asian-associated ancestry cluster than the roughly 640-donor mean. The authors suggested that the approach could potentially be extended to other disease states and immunological phenotypes. Presence/absence analyses assumed roughly uniform sequencing depth across donors, an assumption that may not hold. A further reported finding was that TCR beta sequences accurately predicted the HLA-A and HLA-B alleles for most subjects in the first cohort. In an earlier analysis of over 550 of the donors, most TCR beta V segments were observed in productive rearrangements about 87% or about 30% of the time, broadly matching IMGT annotations. When HLA alleles, especially DR and DQ, strongly co-occurred, attributing TCR associations to individual alleles was difficult. A few of the identified cytomegalovirus-associated TCR beta chains were confirmed in vitro to be specific for cytomegalovirus antigens. The study gave a list of 150 to 200 TCR beta chains associated with cytomegalovirus. An association between a missense DCLRE1C variant and V-gene and J-gene trimming of TCR beta chains was found in a later genetic analysis and replicated in an independent cohort. The sequencing pipeline was judged likely to have produced a cluster of highly shared sequence variants as a technical artifact. For the cohort, immune exposure information was limited to CMV serostatus. The 87-base-pair reads could not distinguish some IMGT-functional V segments, including TRBV6-2 and TRBV6-3, so those segments were excluded. Across donors, most TCR sequences were observed very rarely, whereas some public TCRs were present in many individuals. A later analysis associated 16,951 TCR beta sequences with specific HLA alleles at a false discovery rate of 0.05.

The specimen was PBMCs. The chain employs TRBV5-1 and TRBJ1-3, with a weak D call of TRBD1 (6 bases match). This clonotype was obtained from a woman aged 55-69 years in good health and CMV-seropositive. The nucleotide sequence reads as follows: TGCGCCAGCAGCTCCGGACAGCCCGGGGACACCATATATTTT. Translated, it reads CASSSGQPGDTIYF.